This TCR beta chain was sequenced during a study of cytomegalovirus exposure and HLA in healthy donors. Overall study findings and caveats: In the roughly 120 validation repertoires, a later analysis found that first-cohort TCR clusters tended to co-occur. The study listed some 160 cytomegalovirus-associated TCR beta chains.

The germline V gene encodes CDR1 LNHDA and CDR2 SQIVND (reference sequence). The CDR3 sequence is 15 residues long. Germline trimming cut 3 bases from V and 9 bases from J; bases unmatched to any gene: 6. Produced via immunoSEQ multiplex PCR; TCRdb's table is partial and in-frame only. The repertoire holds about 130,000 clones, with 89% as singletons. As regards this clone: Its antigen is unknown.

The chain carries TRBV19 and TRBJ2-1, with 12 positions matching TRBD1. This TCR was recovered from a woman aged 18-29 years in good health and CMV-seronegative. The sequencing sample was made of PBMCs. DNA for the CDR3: TGTGCCAGTAGTATGGGACAGGGGGCTGGGGGTGAGCAGTTCTTC. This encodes CASSMGQGAGGEQFF.